Below are 28 T cell receptor beta chains sequenced from a single sample in a study of human T cells and chemical hapten exposure. TCRdb redid the calling of the RACE reads with MiXCR, one entry per CDR3 protein. The sample shows around 45,000 distinct CDR3 sequences, 3% to 4% of them seen only once. Time point: healthy volunteer bleed at 6 weeks. Total RNA was extracted from unfractionated whole blood. The specimen sequenced was whole blood. Source of these receptors: a human donor in good health. Some clones in this sample may be carry-over from other donors' samples.

This clonotype came up a few times. The chain recombines TRBV27 with TRBJ2-7, with 9 bases lining up with TRBD1. The germline V gene encodes CDR1 MNHEY and CDR2 SMNVEV (reference sequence). Germline trimming cut 6 bases from V and 5 bases from J; bases unmatched to any gene: 8. This CDR3 has 14 amino acids. This chain's CDR3 is CASSGYRGRDEQYF. CDR3 nucleotide sequence: TGTGCCAGCAGCGGGTACAGGGGGCGCGACGAGCAGTACTTC.

This clonotype was recorded a few times. CDR3 amino acids: CASSLAGGPSGANVLTF. The CDR3 bases are TGCGCCAGCAGCTTGGCGGGGGGTCCCTCTGGGGCCAACGTCCTGACTTTC. The J gene is TRBJ2-6, the V gene TRBV5-1, with 7 bases aligning to TRBD2. Trimming cost V 0 bases and J 0 bases; bases outside gene matches: 3. The CDR3 covers 17 residues. Looked up from germline, CDR1 is SGHRS and CDR2 is YFSETQ.

This clonotype was seen at least ten times. The gene calls are TRBV6-1 and TRBJ2-2; D is possibly TRBD1 (6 bases). V was clipped by 4 bases and J by 5 bases, with 14 bases between them. This CDR3 is 15 amino acids long. From germline, CDR1 is MNHNS and CDR2 SASEGT. CDR3 coding DNA: TGTGCCAGCAGTGGCCGGACAGAGGGAACCGGGGAGCTGTTTTTT. Its translation: CASSGRTEGTGELFF.

Ten or more counts support this clonotype. The CDR3 loop reads CASSPWTSGSSYEQYF. The CDR3 bases are TGTGCCAGCAGTCCGTGGACTAGCGGAAGCTCCTACGAGCAGTACTTC. V usage is TRBV12-3 or TRBV12-4 and J usage is TRBJ2-7; 10 bases are shared with TRBD2. This CDR3 comprises 16 residues. After removal of 5 bases from V and 0 bases from J, the junction contained 7 bases not matched to a gene.

This clonotype was recorded many times. The chain employs TRBV6-1 and TRBJ2-1, with D possibly being TRBD1 (6 bases). From germline, CDR1 is MNHNS and CDR2 SASEGT. V lost 6 bases, J lost 7 bases, and 13 bases lay in between. This CDR3 has 13 residues. The CDR3 is CASSPGESNEQFF. The CDR3 DNA reads as TGTGCCAGCAGCCCAGGGGAATCAAATGAGCAGTTCTTC.

This clonotype has ten or more counts. This rearrangement joins TRBV12-3 or TRBV12-4 to TRBJ1-1, with D perhaps TRBD1 (5 bases). The CDR3 spans 13 residues. V was pared by 1 base and J by 11 bases, with 14 bases between. CDR3 coding DNA: TGTGCCAGCAGTTTAGGGGGACCCAATGGGGCTTTCTTT. Protein product: CASSLGGPNGAFF.

In its sample, this clonotype was seen many times. The genes are TRBV6-6 and TRBJ2-1, with 8 bases matching TRBD2. Germline V lookup: CDR1 MNHNY, CDR2 SVGAGI (reference sequence). The CDR3 totals 13 residues. J lost 7 bases, V lost 5 bases, and 4 bases had no gene match. CDR3 DNA sequence: TGTGCCAGCAGTAGACTAGCGAGGAATGAGCAGTTCTTC. Translation gives CASSRLARNEQFF.

This clonotype has just a few counts. The CDR3 nucleotides are TGTGCCGGATCCGGGGGACAGGTCCCAAACATTCAGTACTTC. Its protein product is CAGSGGQVPNIQYF. This sequence joins TRBV28 and TRBJ2-4; 8 bases fit TRBD1. The CDR3 spans 14 residues. CDR1 is MDHEN, CDR2 SYDVKM, per germline. The V and J ends lost 11 bases and 6 bases, in that order; junction bases with no gene match: 12.

This clonotype was found many times. The rearrangement uses TRBV5-4 and TRBJ2-3, with TRBD2 matching 12 bases. The V and J ends lost 4 bases and 5 bases, in that order; junction bases with no gene match: 5. CDR3 length: 15 residues. CDR1 SGHNT and CDR2 YYREEE come from the germline V gene (reference sequence). Written as DNA, the CDR3 is TGTGCCAGCAGCCCGGGACTAGCGGGCCTAGATACGCAGTATTTT. The encoded protein is CASSPGLAGLDTQYF.

This clonotype was recorded many times. This chain links TRBV27 with TRBJ2-1, with TRBD2 matching 11 bases. CDR1 is MNHEY, CDR2 SMNVEV, per germline (reference sequence). The V gene end was trimmed by 1 base and the J gene end by 9 bases; junction bases not matched to a gene: 5. CDR3 length equals 15 residues. The CDR3 loop reads CASSLFSGRGGEQFF. The CDR3 DNA reads as TGTGCCAGCAGTTTATTTAGCGGGAGGGGCGGTGAGCAGTTCTTC.

Ten or more counts support this clonotype. The chain links TRBV11-2 to TRBJ2-5; TRBD2 might be the D (5 bases). In germline, CDR1 is SGHAT, CDR2 FQNNGV. V shed 1 base and J shed 2 bases, with 20 bases lying between them. The CDR3 runs to 18 residues. CDR3 sequence reads: CASSLVAGGLPSQETQYF. CDR3 DNA sequence: TGTGCCAGCAGCTTAGTGGCGGGTGGGCTGCCATCACAAGAGACCCAGTACTTC.

This clonotype was seen ten or more times. The DNA of the CDR3 is TGTGCCATCAGTGAGTCGATTGGGGCCAAAAACATTCAGTACTTC. It translates to CAISESIGAKNIQYF. The chain carries TRBV10-3 and TRBJ2-4; D is unresolved. CDR1 ENHRY and CDR2 SYGVKD come from the germline V gene. Trimming removed 0 bases from V and 1 base from J, with 7 bases in between. The CDR3 consists of 15 residues.

Worth noting for this clonotype: At one of its ends the junction is not consistent with the germline gene, which may arise from a read error. The J gene is TRBJ1-2, the V gene TRBV20-1, with TRBD1 identical over 8 bases. Germline CDR1 reads DFQATT; CDR2 reads SNEGSKA (reference sequence). The CDR3 spans 16 residues. CDR3 sequence reads: CSATPQGETANYGFTF. CDR3 in DNA: TGCAGTGCCACCCCACAGGGGGAAACTGCTAACTATGGCTTCACCTTC.

This clonotype was seen many times. The gene calls are TRBV20-1 and TRBJ2-7; D is possibly TRBD1 or TRBD2 (5 bases each). Germline CDR1 is DFQATT and CDR2 is SNEGSKA (reference sequence). This CDR3 spans 13 amino acids. Trimming shortened V by 6 bases and J by 2 bases, and 14 bases separated the two germline ends. Written as DNA, the CDR3 is TGCAGTGCCCCCGGGGACGGTGCCTACGAGCAGTACTTC. Translated, it gives CSAPGDGAYEQYF.

This clonotype was detected many times. The chain has TRBV18 and TRBJ2-3; D ambiguous. V gave up 3 bases and J gave up 0 bases, with 7 bases separating them. CDR3 length: 14 amino acids. Germline V CDR1 and CDR2: KGHSH, LQKENI. The CDR3, as DNA: TGTGCCAGCTCACCGTCAGCTAGCACAGATACGCAGTATTTT. This sequence encodes CASSPSASTDTQYF.

This clonotype has ten or more counts. The CDR3 loop reads CSAGDRGGLGETQYF. The CDR3 bases are TGCAGTGCTGGCGACAGGGGGGGGTTAGGAGAGACCCAGTACTTC. The rearrangement joins TRBV20-1 to TRBJ2-5, with 9 positions matching TRBD1. CDR3 length equals 15 residues. Germline V gene data show CDR1 as DFQATT and CDR2 as SNEGSKA (reference sequence). J lost 4 bases, V lost 5 bases, and 11 bases had no gene match.

At least ten counts were recorded for this clonotype. V usage is TRBV2 and J usage is TRBJ2-2; 9 nucleotides line up with TRBD1. CDR3 length equals 13 residues. Germline assignment: CDR1 SNHLY and CDR2 FYNNEI. Trimming cost V 3 bases and J 16 bases; bases outside gene matches: 9. This chain's CDR3 is CASSEEITGGQFF. As DNA, the CDR3 is TGTGCCAGCAGTGAGGAAATCACAGGGGGCCAGTTTTTT. Full variable domain (rest looked up from reference TRBV2 and TRBJ2-2): EPEVTQTPSHQVTQMGQEVILRCVPISNHLYFYWYRQILGQKVEFLVSFYNNEISEKSEIFDDQFSVERPDGSNFTLKIRSTKLEDSAMYFCASSEEITGGQFFGEGSRLTVL.

Relative to its sample, this clonotype is medium-sized. The J gene is TRBJ1-2, the V gene TRBV27; 8 nucleotides match TRBD1. CDR3 length: 14 amino acids. J was trimmed by 7 bases and V by 4 bases; bases with no gene match: 8. Germline V gene lookup returns CDR1 MNHEY and CDR2 SMNVEV (reference sequence). The CDR3 spells CASSSKEDRAGYTF. As DNA, the CDR3 is TGTGCCAGCAGTTCCAAAGAGGACAGGGCTGGCTACACCTTC.

This clonotype came up a few times. The chain employs TRBV25-1 and TRBJ1-2, with D possibly TRBD1 on 6 matching bases. Germline CDR1 MGHDK, CDR2 SYGVNS. The V gene lost 3 bases and the J gene lost 4 bases, with 6 bases spanning the gap. The CDR3 extends over 12 amino acids. CDR3 region: CASSEGAYGYTF. DNA for the CDR3: TGTGCCAGCAGTGAGGGGGCCTATGGCTACACCTTC.

The V and J genes are TRBV27 and TRBJ2-1; 14 nucleotides agree with TRBD2. Unmatched junction bases numbered 7, after V lost 2 bases and J lost 4 bases. This CDR3 has 18 residues. Germline V gives CDR1 MNHEY, CDR2 SMNVEV (reference sequence). The CDR3 DNA reads as TGTGCCAGCAGTTTACCAGGGACTAGCGGGAGCGGGTACAATGAGCAGTTCTTC. Protein product: CASSLPGTSGSGYNEQFF.

This clonotype was recorded many times. The rearrangement links TRBV27 to TRBJ2-5, with D perhaps TRBD1 (5 bases). The CDR3 loop spans 15 amino acids. Germline loops: CDR1 MNHEY, CDR2 SMNVEV (reference sequence). Between the trimmed V and J ends, which lost 2 bases and 0 bases, there was a span of 10 bases. DNA of the CDR3: TGTGCCAGCAGTTTAATCCCAGGGTACCAAGAGACCCAGTACTTC. This gives the protein CASSLIPGYQETQYF.

This clonotype has a count of ten or more. The rearrangement joins TRBV4-1 to TRBJ2-7; D is uncertain. V was pared by 0 bases and J by 6 bases, with 18 bases between. The CDR3 extends over 16 amino acids. Germline CDR1 and CDR2: MGHRA and YSYEKL. CDR3: CASSQDGVGPGSEQYF. Written as DNA, the CDR3 is TGCGCCAGCAGCCAAGATGGAGTAGGTCCCGGATCCGAGCAGTACTTC.

This clonotype was counted many times. The chain couples TRBV27 to TRBJ1-6, with 9 bases aligning to TRBD1. The J segment lost 7 bases and the V segment lost 4 bases, leaving 2 bases of the junction unmatched. CDR3 length: 14 residues. The germline gives CDR1 MNHEY, CDR2 SMNVEV (reference sequence). As DNA, the CDR3 is TGTGCCAGCAGTTGGACAGGGGTGAATTCACCCCTCCACTTT. The encoded protein is CASSWTGVNSPLHF.

In its sample, this clonotype was seen many times. The V and J genes are TRBV10-3 and TRBJ2-1; D remains ambiguous. The ends were cut back, 11 bases at V and 7 bases at J, with 12 bases in the middle. Germline lookup yields CDR1 ENHRY and CDR2 SYGVKD. This CDR3 comprises 11 residues. Here the CDR3 reads CAAGAQNEQFF. CDR3 nucleotides: TGTGCCGCAGGAGCCCAGAATGAGCAGTTCTTC.

This clonotype was picked up a small number of times. The J gene is TRBJ1-1, the V gene TRBV25-1; unclear D gene. V was trimmed by 4 bases and J by 1 base, leaving 7 bases between them. The germline CDR1 and CDR2 sequences are MGHDK and SYGVNS. CDR3 size: 13 residues. The CDR3 DNA is TGTGCCAGCAGTGCCAGATGGAACACTGAAGCTTTCTTT. Translated, it gives CASSARWNTEAFF.

This clonotype showed up many times. The chain is built from TRBV27 and TRBJ2-7, with TRBD1 matching over 7 bases. The CDR3 is 15 residues long. Germline V gene data show CDR1 as MNHEY and CDR2 as SMNVEV (reference sequence). J was trimmed by 3 bases and V by 3 bases; bases with no gene match: 8. CDR3 in amino acids: CASSFSTGQNYEQYF. The CDR3 nucleotides are TGTGCCAGCAGTTTCAGCACGGGACAGAACTACGAGCAGTACTTC.

The chain has TRBV25-1 and TRBJ1-5; the D is unclear. Between the trimmed V and J ends, which lost 6 bases and 1 base, there was a span of 7 bases. This CDR3 region has 13 residues. From germline, CDR1 is MGHDK and CDR2 SYGVNS. The CDR3 sequence: CASRAGSNQPQHF. The CDR3 nucleotides are TGTGCCAGCAGGGCAGGCAGCAATCAGCCCCAGCATTTT.

The rearrangement joins TRBV29-1 to TRBJ1-1; D is unclear. This CDR3 is built from 11 residues. The germline CDR1 and CDR2 sequences are SQVTM and ANQGSEA. Trimming left V 4 bases short and J 2 bases short, with 5 bases between. CDR3 DNA sequence: TGCAGCGTTGCAGCTAACACTGAAGCTTTCTTT. Translation gives CSVAANTEAFF.